These T cell receptor beta chains were read from a single sample in a study of cytomegalovirus exposure and HLA in healthy donors. Sequencing was performed with immunoSEQ multiplex PCR; in TCRdb, only in-frame clones are kept and a portion is missing. The sample has a few hundred thousand clones; approximately 80% are singletons. The sample taken for sequencing was PBMCs. These receptors all stem from a man aged 25 to 40 in good health and CMV-seronegative. CDR3s leave out the opening cysteine and the closing phenylalanine or tryptophan. A D gene is named only where the DNA matches it firmly.

v_call,cdr3_length,j_call,d_call,cdr3_aa
TRBV7-9,14,TRBJ2-3,-,ASSLGHVVSTDTQY
TRBV5-8,13,TRBJ1-1,-,ASSTGGRPDTEAF
TRBV18,16,TRBJ2-7,-,ASSPEMGAETSPYEQY
TRBV28,13,TRBJ1-2,-,ASSFRVSQNYGYT
TRBV6-5,11,TRBJ2-2,-,ASIQGNTGELF
TRBV9,12,TRBJ2-1,-,ASSVGHANNEQF
TRBV5-6,13,TRBJ1-2,TRBD1,ASSVVGGAGGGYT
TRBV19,11,TRBJ2-4,TRBD1,ASSMGDRDIQY
TRBV9,17,TRBJ2-3,TRBD1,ASSPGTGISQFTRDTQY
TRBV28,14,TRBJ1-1,TRBD1,ASSRDRKSLNTEAF
TRBV5-8,10,TRBJ2-2,-,ASSPEMGELF
TRBV5-6,12,TRBJ1-1,-,ASSLFGRGAEAF
TRBV5-1,12,TRBJ1-2,TRBD1,ASSLGQGAYGYT
TRBV11-2,12,TRBJ2-2,-,ASSSDRNTGELF
TRBV28,12,TRBJ1-1,TRBD1,ASRQGAPNTEAF
TRBV9,11,TRBJ2-7,-,ASSVEVGYEQY
TRBV11-2,13,TRBJ2-1,TRBD2,ASTLGSGGYNEQF
TRBV2,13,TRBJ1-6,-,ASSEASGPDSPLH
TRBV6-5,12,TRBJ2-7,-,ASTPQVGTYEQY
TRBV23-1,12,TRBJ1-2,-,ASAAARTNYGYT
TRBV4-3,13,TRBJ1-5,TRBD1,ASSQDRGQGNTQH